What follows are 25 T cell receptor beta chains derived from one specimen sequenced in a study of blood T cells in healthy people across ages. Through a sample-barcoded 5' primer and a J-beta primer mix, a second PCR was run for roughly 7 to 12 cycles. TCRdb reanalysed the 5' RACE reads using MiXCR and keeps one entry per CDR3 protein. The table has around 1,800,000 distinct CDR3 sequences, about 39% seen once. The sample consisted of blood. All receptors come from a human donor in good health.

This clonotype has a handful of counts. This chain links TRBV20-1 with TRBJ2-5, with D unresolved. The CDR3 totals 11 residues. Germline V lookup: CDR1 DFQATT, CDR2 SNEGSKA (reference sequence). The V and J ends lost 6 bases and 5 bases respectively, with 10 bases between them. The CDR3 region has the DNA TGCAGTGCCGCGCTACGGGAGACCCAGTACTTC. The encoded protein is CSAALRETQYF.

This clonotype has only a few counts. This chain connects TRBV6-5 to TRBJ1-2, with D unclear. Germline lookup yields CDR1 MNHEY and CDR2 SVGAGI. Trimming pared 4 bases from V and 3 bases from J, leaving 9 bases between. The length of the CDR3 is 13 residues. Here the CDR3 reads CASSSSRHYGYTF. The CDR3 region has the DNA TGTGCCAGCAGTTCTAGTCGGCACTATGGCTACACCTTC.

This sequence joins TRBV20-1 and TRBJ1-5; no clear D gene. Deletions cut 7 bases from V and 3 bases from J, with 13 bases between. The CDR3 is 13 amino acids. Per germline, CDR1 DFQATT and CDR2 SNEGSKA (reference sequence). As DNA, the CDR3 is TGCAGTGGATCGGGTGGTTACAATCAGCCCCAGCATTTT. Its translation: CSGSGGYNQPQHF.

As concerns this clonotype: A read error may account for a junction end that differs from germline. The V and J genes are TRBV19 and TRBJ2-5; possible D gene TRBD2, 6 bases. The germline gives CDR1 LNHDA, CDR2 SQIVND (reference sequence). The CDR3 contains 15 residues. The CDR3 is CANSRYGLGGETQYF. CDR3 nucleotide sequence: TGTGCCAATAGTAGATACGGCTTGGGAGGAGAGACCCAGTACTTC.

As DNA, the CDR3 is TGCGCCAGCAGCTTGGTATCTCCAACCAGTAATGAAAAACTGTTTTTT. Translation: CASSLVSPTSNEKLFF. This chain joins TRBV5-1 and TRBJ1-4; no reliable D call. Trimming left V 0 bases short and J 4 bases short, with 13 bases between. The germline V gene encodes CDR1 SGHRS and CDR2 YFSETQ. The CDR3 totals 16 residues.

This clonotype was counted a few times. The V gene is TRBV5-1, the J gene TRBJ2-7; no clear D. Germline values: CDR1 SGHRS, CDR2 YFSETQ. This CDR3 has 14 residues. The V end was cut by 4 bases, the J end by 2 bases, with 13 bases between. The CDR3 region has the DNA TGCGCCAGCAGCACCCAAGGCCAGGCCTACGAGCAGTACTTC. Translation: CASSTQGQAYEQYF.

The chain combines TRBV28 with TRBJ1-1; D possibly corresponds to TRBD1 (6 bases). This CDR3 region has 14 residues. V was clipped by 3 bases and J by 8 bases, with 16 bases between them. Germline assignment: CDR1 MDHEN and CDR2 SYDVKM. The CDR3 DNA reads TGTGCCAGCAGTTTGGTGCAGGGGACTCGGGAAGCTTTCTTT. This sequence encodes CASSLVQGTREAFF.

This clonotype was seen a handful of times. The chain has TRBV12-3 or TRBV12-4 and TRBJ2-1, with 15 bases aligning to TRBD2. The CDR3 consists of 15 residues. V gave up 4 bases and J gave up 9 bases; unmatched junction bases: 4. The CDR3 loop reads CASSWTSGGASEQFF. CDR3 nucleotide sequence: TGTGCCAGCAGTTGGACTAGCGGGGGGGCTAGTGAGCAGTTCTTC.

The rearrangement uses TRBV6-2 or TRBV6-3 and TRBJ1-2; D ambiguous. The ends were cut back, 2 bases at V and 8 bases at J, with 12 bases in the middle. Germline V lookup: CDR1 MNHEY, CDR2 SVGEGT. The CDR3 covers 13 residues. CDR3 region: CASSYTRERGYTF. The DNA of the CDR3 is TGTGCCAGCAGTTACACCCGGGAGAGGGGCTACACCTTC.

For the CDR3, the DNA is TGTGCCTGGCAGGGGGACTCCTACGAGCAGTACTTC. Protein sequence: CAWQGDSYEQYF. V gene TRBV30 combines with J gene TRBJ2-7; 7 nucleotides agree with TRBD1. The V segment lost 5 bases and the J segment 0 bases; nucleotides outside the gene matches: 1. The CDR3 has 12 amino acids. Germline V lookup: CDR1 GTSNPN, CDR2 SVGIG (reference sequence). The whole variable domain, filled in from reference TRBV30 and TRBJ2-7, reads SQTIHQWPATLVQPVGSPLSLECTVEGTSNPNLYWYRQAAGRGLQLLFYSVGIGQISSEVPQNLSASRPQDRQFILSSKKLLLSDSGFYLCAWQGDSYEQYFGPGTRLTVT.

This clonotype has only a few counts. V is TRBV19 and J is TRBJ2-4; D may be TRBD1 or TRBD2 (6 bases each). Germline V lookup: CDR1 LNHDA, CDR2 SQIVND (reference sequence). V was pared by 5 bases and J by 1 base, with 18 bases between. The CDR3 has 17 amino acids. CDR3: CASSAQGGRRAKNIQYF. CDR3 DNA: TGTGCCAGTAGTGCACAAGGGGGGAGACGGGCCAAAAACATTCAGTACTTC.

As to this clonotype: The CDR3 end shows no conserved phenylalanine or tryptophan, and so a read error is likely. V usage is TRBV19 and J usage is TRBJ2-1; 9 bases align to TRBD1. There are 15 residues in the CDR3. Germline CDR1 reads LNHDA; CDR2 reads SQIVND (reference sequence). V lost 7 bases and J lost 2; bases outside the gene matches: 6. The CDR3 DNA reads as TGTGCCAGTACCTCGGACAGGGGACCCTACAATGAGCAGTTCTGC. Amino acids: CASTSDRGPYNEQFC.

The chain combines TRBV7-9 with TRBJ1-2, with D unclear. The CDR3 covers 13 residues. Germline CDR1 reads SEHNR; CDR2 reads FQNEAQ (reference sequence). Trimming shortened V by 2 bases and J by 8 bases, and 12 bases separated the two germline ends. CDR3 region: CASSLSLEKGYTF. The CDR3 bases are TGTGCCAGCAGCTTAAGTCTGGAGAAGGGCTACACCTTC. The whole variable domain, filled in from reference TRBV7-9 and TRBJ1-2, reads DTGVSQNPRHKITKRGQNVTFRCDPISEHNRLYWYRQTLGQGPEFLTYFQNEAQLEKSRLLSDRFSAERPKGSFSTLEIQRTEQGDSAMYLCASSLSLEKGYTFGSGTRLTVV.

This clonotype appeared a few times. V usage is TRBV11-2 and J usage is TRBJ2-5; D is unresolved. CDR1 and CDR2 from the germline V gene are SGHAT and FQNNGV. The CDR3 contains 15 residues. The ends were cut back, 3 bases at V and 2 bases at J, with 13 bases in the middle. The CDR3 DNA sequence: TGTGCCAGCAGCTTCGGTTTTACGGGTCAAGAGACCCAGTACTTC. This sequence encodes CASSFGFTGQETQYF.

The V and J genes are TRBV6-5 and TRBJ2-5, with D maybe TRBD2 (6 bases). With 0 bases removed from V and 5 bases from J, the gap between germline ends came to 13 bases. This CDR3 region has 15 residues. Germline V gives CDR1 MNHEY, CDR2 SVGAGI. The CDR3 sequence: CASSYSEGPGETQYF. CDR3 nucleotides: TGTGCCAGCAGTTACTCGGAGGGTCCGGGGGAGACCCAGTACTTC.

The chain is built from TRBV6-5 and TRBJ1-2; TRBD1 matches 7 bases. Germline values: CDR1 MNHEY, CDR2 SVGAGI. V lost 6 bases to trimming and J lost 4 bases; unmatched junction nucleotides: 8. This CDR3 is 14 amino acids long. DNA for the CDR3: TGTGCCAGCAGCCGTCCCGGGACAGCCTATGGCTACACCTTC. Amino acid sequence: CASSRPGTAYGYTF.

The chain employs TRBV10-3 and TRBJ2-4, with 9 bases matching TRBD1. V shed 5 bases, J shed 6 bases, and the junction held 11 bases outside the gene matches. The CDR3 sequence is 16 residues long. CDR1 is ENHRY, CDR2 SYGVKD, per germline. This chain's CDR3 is CAISSGTGRPGNIQYF. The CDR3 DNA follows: TGTGCCATCAGTTCCGGGACAGGGCGTCCCGGAAACATTCAGTACTTC.

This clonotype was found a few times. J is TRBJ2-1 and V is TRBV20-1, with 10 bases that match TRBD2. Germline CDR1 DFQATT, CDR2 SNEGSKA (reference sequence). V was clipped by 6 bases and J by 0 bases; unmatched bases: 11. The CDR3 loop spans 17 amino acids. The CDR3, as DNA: TGCAGTGCCTGGCAAAGCGGGGGGGGAAGCTCCTACAATGAGCAGTTCTTC. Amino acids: CSAWQSGGGSSYNEQFF.

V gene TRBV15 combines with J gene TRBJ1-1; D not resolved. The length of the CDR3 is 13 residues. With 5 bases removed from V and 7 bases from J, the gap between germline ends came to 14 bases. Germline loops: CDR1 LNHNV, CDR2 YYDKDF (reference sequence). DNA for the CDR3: TGTGCCACCAGCGTAGTTCGAGCGGGTGAAGCTTTCTTT. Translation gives CATSVVRAGEAFF.

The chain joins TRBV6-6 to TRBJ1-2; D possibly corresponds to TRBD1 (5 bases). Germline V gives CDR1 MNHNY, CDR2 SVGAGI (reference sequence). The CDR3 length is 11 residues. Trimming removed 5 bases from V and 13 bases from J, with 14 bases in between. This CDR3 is CASSPGQLLTF. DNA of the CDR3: TGTGCCAGCAGTCCCGGACAACTCCTCACCTTC.

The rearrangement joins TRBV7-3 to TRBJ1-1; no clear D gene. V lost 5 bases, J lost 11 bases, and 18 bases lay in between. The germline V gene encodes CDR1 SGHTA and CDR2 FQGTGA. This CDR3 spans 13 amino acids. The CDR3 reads CASSPYTGARAFF. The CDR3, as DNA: TGTGCCAGCAGCCCGTACACGGGTGCCCGGGCTTTCTTT.

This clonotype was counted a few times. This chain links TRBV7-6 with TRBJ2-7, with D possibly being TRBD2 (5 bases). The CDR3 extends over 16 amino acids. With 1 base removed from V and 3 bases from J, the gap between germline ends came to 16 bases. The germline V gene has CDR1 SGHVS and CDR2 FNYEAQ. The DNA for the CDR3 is TGTGCCAGCAGCTTAGTTTTCGGGAAAAGCTGCTACGAGCAGTACTTC. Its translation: CASSLVFGKSCYEQYF.

The CDR3 protein is CASTEYSSSYNEQFF. CDR3 bases: TGTGCCAGCACGGAATACTCTAGCTCCTACAATGAGCAGTTCTTC. The genes are TRBV4-2 and TRBJ2-1; unclear D gene. The germline V gene has CDR1 LGHNA and CDR2 YNFKEQ. The ends were cut back, 7 bases at V and 0 bases at J, with 13 bases in the middle. The length of the CDR3 is 15 residues.

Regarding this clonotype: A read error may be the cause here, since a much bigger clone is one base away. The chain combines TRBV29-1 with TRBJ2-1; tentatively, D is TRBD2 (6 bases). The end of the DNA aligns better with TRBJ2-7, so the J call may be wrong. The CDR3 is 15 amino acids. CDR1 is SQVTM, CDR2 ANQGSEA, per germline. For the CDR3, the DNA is TGCAGTGTTGAAGAGCGGGCTAGCTCCTACAATGAGCAGTACTTC. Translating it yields CSVEERASSYNEQYF.

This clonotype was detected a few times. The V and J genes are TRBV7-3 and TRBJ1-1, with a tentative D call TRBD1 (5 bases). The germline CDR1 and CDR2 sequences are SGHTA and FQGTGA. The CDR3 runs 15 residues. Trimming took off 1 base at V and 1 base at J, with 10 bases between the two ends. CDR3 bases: TGTGCCAGCAGCTTAATGGGTCAGGGGAACACTGAAGCTTTCTTT. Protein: CASSLMGQGNTEAFF.